This T cell receptor (beta chain) was sequenced in a study of blood T cell repertoires in COVID-19 (TCRdb year 2020). Context from the whole study: Collaborator samples came from the United States, Italy and Spain and covered acute and convalescent phases of COVID-19. The material from the prospective study consisted of cDNA or gDNA derived from T cells, B-cell-depleted T cells, or PBMCs. Subjects who had been exposed to COVID-19, were actively infected with it, or had recovered from it provided the deeply sampled blood TCRbeta repertoires that made up the dataset. The repertoires were made available in a free public database intended to serve as a resource for research on the immune response to SARS-CoV-2. The samples were drawn from the first 160 participants of the ongoing ImmuneRACE study and from some 1,300 subjects provided by 6 global collaborators. Sample metadata almost always included a de-identified subject ID, COVID-19 status, age in years and sex. Where HLA class I and class II types were available, the types were taken from metadata supplied by the sample provider, not from assay-based typing. Points the paper makes about the study in general: How much clinical and demographic metadata was included differed by source and by participant, and the metadata was provided uncurated.

In Seattle, one collaborating source enrolled patients while the infection was active and tracked those patients longitudinally over the course of disease. The collaborating institutions used their own protocols to collect whole blood in K2EDTA tubes. Collaborator samples were shipped for TCRbeta analysis as frozen whole blood, isolated PBMCs, or DNA extracted from either sample type. TCRbeta CDR3 regions were amplified from genomic DNA by means of the immunoSEQ Assay, a bias-controlled multiplex PCR. In the source study's methods: The number of nucleated cells in each sample was estimated by amplification of reference gene primers within the assay. Sequence reads were collapsed and filtered to measure the absolute abundance of every unique TCRbeta CDR3 rearrangement. For each sample, productive Simpson clonality was calculated as the square root of Simpson's diversity index across productive rearrangements. TCRdb's version of the immuneACCESS table is confined to in-frame rearrangements and falls short of the full clone set. An unresolved V gene accounts for under half of the shortfall where checked; the remainder is of unknown origin. That table is the source of V, J and clone size, and D and trimming were worked out from the DNA. Across this sample there are roughly 150,000 clones, with just under 85% seen only once. The top ten hold around 8% of the sample.

The CDR3 spans 15 residues, from the cysteine through the phenylalanine. The CDR3 DNA has 45 bases and is translated from base 1. V and J lose 0 bases and 7 bases, and a span of 13 bases separates them. The germline V gene yields SGHRS for CDR1 and YFSETQ for CDR2. A remark on this clone: Its antigen is not yet known. No much larger clonotype is one base removed from it; base qualities were not supplied.

The rearranged chain carries TRBV5-1 and TRBJ1-4; D gene: possibly TRBD1, on 6 matching bases. Sequencing was done on a sample of peripheral blood. The origin of this receptor is an elderly woman with COVID-19, enrolled during active disease. CDR3 sequence: CASSLGQAEGEKLFF. The DNA reads as follows: TGCGCCAGCAGCTTGGGACAGGCCGAGGGTGAAAAACTGTTTTTT.